These T cell receptor beta chains were read from a single sample in a study of T cell changes during pregnancy in multiple sclerosis. TCRdb's table, derived via immunoSEQ multiplex PCR, lists solely in-frame clones and lacks some. The sample contains tens of thousands of clones, 93% of which appear only once. The sequencing used CD8+ T cells from peripheral blood mononuclear cells, collected in the second trimester of pregnancy. Source of these receptors: a female donor with multiple sclerosis, enrolled in a pregnancy study. Both conserved end residues are part of each CDR3. A D gene is named only where the DNA matches it firmly. Size tells how often a clone was seen (once, few, many) or the class of an expanded clone, and some rows leave it out.

d_gene,j_gene,abundance,v_gene,len,CDR3nt,CDR3aa
TRBD1,TRBJ1-5,NA,TRBV7-8,16,TGTGCCAGCAGCCCTCCGGGACAGGGATTCAATCAGCCCCAGCATTTT,CASSPPGQGFNQPQHF
NA,TRBJ2-1,NA,TRBV19,15,TGTGCCAGTAGTATTAACGGCCGGGCAGGGAATGAGCAGTTCTTC,CASSINGRAGNEQFF
NA,TRBJ2-2,NA,TRBV9,14,TGTGCCAGCAGCGTAGTATCCGGGACCGGGGAGCTGTTTTTT,CASSVVSGTGELFF
TRBD1,TRBJ2-7,NA,TRBV4-3,15,TGCGCCAGCAGCCAAGATCTCGGACAGGGGTACGAGCAGTACTTC,CASSQDLGQGYEQYF
TRBD1,TRBJ2-2,NA,TRBV18,17,TGTGCCAGCTCACCTTTCGCCGGGACAGCGAACACCGGGGAGCTGTTTTTT,CASSPFAGTANTGELFF
NA,TRBJ1-2,NA,TRBV27,13,TGTGCCAGCAGGGGGGGGTTTAACTATGGCTACACCTTC,CASRGGFNYGYTF
TRBD1,TRBJ1-1,few,TRBV5-5,12,TGTGCCAGCAGCGCTACAGGGGCTGAAGCTTTCTTT,CASSATGAEAFF
NA,TRBJ1-2,few,TRBV14,15,TGTGCCAGCAGCCAAGAACAGGGTGGGCACTATGGCTACACCTTC,CASSQEQGGHYGYTF
NA,TRBJ1-4,NA,TRBV27,16,TGTGCCAGCAGTTCACAGGTGGGGGCCACTAATGAAAAACTGTTTTTT,CASSSQVGATNEKLFF
NA,TRBJ1-6,NA,TRBV21-1,18,TGTGCCAGCAGCAGTCGGACAGGACGGTACTCCTATAATTCACCCCTCCACTTT,CASSSRTGRYSYNSPLHF
NA,TRBJ2-3,NA,TRBV30,14,TGTGCCGGTCTTAGGGGAAGAGGCACAGATACGCAGTATTTT,CAGLRGRGTDTQYF
NA,TRBJ2-5,NA,TRBV7-9,14,TGTGCCAGCAGCTACCCGGCAGGGCAAGAGACCCAGTACTTC,CASSYPAGQETQYF
TRBD1,TRBJ2-7,NA,TRBV7-9,14,TGTGCCAGCAGCCCCCCGGACAGGGACTACGAGCAGTACTTC,CASSPPDRDYEQYF
NA,TRBJ2-7,once,TRBV10-2,13,TGCGCCGCGATCCAGGGGCCTTCCCTCGAGCAGTACTTC,CAAIQGPSLEQYF
NA,TRBJ2-5,NA,TRBV7-6,17,TGTGCCAGCAGCTTAATTTTGGTCCTACAGGGCCAAGAGACCCAGTACTTC,CASSLILVLQGQETQYF
TRBD1,TRBJ1-2,NA,TRBV5-5,16,TGTGCCAGCAGCTTGGATCAGGGGGCGCCGGTCTATGGCTACACCTTC,CASSLDQGAPVYGYTF
NA,TRBJ1-1,NA,TRBV5-1,14,TGCGCCAGCAGCTTGGCAGGCATGAACACTGAAGCTTTCTTT,CASSLAGMNTEAFF
NA,TRBJ1-2,NA,TRBV29-1,12,TGCAGCGTTCCCGTTTTCGAGGAGGGCTACACCTTC,CSVPVFEEGYTF
NA,TRBJ1-3,NA,TRBV23-1,16,TGCGCCAGCAGTCAATCGGTGCGGGAAAGACGGAGCACCATATATTTT,CASSQSVRERRSTIYF
TRBD2,TRBJ2-2,NA,TRBV7-2,16,TGTGCCAGCAGCCAACTAGCGGGGGGGCCCGCCGGGGAGCTGTTTTTT,CASSQLAGGPAGELFF
TRBD1,TRBJ1-2,NA,TRBV19,13,TGTGCCAGTTTCTCAGGGGGCGTGGATGGCTACACCTTC,CASFSGGVDGYTF
NA,TRBJ2-5,NA,TRBV6-5,13,TGTGCCAGCAGTTACACCCCGGGGGAGACCCAGTACTTC,CASSYTPGETQYF
TRBD2,TRBJ2-2,NA,TRBV7-9,16,TGTGCCAGCAGCAAGACTAGCGGGGCGAACACCGGGGAGCTGTTTTTT,CASSKTSGANTGELFF
TRBD2,TRBJ2-1,NA,TRBV5-1,16,TGCGCCAGCAGCCCTCTAGCGGGGCCCTCCTACAATGAGCAGTTCTTC,CASSPLAGPSYNEQFF
TRBD1,TRBJ1-1,NA,TRBV6-5,16,TGTGCCAGCAGTTACTCCTACAGGGGGCAGGACACTGAAGCTTTCTTT,CASSYSYRGQDTEAFF
TRBD2,TRBJ2-1,NA,TRBV7-3,14,TGTGCCAGCAGCTTAACCGGCGGGGGCAATGAGCAGTTCTTC,CASSLTGGGNEQFF
TRBD1,TRBJ2-1,NA,TRBV6-6,15,TGTGCCAGCAGTTCCCGACAGGGGGCAGGGAATGAGCAGTTCTTC,CASSSRQGAGNEQFF
TRBD1,TRBJ1-2,NA,TRBV27,14,TGTGCCAGCACCCCGGGACAGGGCCTTTATGGCTACACCTTC,CASTPGQGLYGYTF
NA,TRBJ2-7,NA,TRBV11-2,15,TGTGCCAGCAGCCTCCAAACAGGGACCGACTACGAGCAGTACTTC,CASSLQTGTDYEQYF
TRBD2,TRBJ2-3,NA,TRBV7-9,16,TGTGCCAGCAGCGTGTTTGGACTAGCGGGGACTGATACGCAGTATTTT,CASSVFGLAGTDTQYF
NA,TRBJ2-5,NA,TRBV27,14,TGTGCCAGCAGTTCCGACTACAACCAAGAGACCCAGTACTTC,CASSSDYNQETQYF
NA,TRBJ2-3,NA,TRBV9,14,TGTGCCAGCAGCGCAGGGTACGCGTTAGATACGCAGTATTTT,CASSAGYALDTQYF
NA,TRBJ2-3,NA,TRBV9,17,TGTGCCAGCAGAGGAGAAGCCCATGGTAGTTTAACAGATACGCAGTATTTT,CASRGEAHGSLTDTQYF
TRBD2,TRBJ2-7,NA,TRBV6-1,14,TGTGCCAGCAGTTCGGGGGGAGCGGAGCACGAGCAGTACTTC,CASSSGGAEHEQYF
NA,TRBJ1-2,once,TRBV9,16,TGTGCCAGCAGCGTAGACAAATCCTCCAGGGCGTATGGCTACACCTTC,CASSVDKSSRAYGYTF
NA,TRBJ1-1,NA,TRBV28,16,TGTGCCAGCAGTTTAGACTTCCAGGGTATGAACACTGAAGCTTTCTTT,CASSLDFQGMNTEAFF
NA,TRBJ2-6,NA,TRBV9,14,TGTGCCAGCAGCGTCGTCTCTGGGGCCAACGTCCTGACTTTC,CASSVVSGANVLTF
NA,TRBJ2-3,NA,TRBV7-9,15,TGTGCCAGCAGCTTAGTGGCATCTAGCACAGATACGCAGTATTTT,CASSLVASSTDTQYF
NA,TRBJ1-1,NA,TRBV9,9,TGTGCCAGCAGCCCAGGAGCTTTCTTT,CASSPGAFF
NA,TRBJ2-5,NA,TRBV29-1,11,TGCAGCGTTGGAGGGCGTGAGACCCAGTACTTC,CSVGGRETQYF
TRBD2,TRBJ2-1,NA,TRBV4-1,16,TGCGCCAGCCTCGCCTCTCCAGCGGGGGTTGGGAATGAGCAGTTCTTC,CASLASPAGVGNEQFF
TRBD1,TRBJ1-4,NA,TRBV27,15,TGTGCCAGCAGTACCCGGACAGGGGAGGATGAAAAACTGTTTTTT,CASSTRTGEDEKLFF
TRBD1,TRBJ2-5,NA,TRBV2,15,TGTGCCAGCAGGGAGACAGGGGAATTGAGGGAGACCCAGTACTTC,CASRETGELRETQYF
NA,TRBJ2-7,NA,TRBV7-7,15,TGTGCCAGCAGCTTAGCGACCGGGAGCTCCTACGAGCAGTACTTC,CASSLATGSSYEQYF
TRBD1,TRBJ2-7,NA,TRBV5-4,14,TGTGCCAGCAGCTTGGTACAGGGGGCTTACGAGCAGTACTTC,CASSLVQGAYEQYF
TRBD1,TRBJ2-7,NA,TRBV5-4,14,TGTGCCAGCAGCTTCGGGACAGGGGGTGGCGAGCAGTACTTC,CASSFGTGGGEQYF
TRBD2,TRBJ2-1,NA,TRBV27,15,TGTGCCAGTCAAAACTACCCATTTTTAGCGGGCGAGCAGTTCTTC,CASQNYPFLAGEQFF
TRBD2,TRBJ2-2,NA,TRBV7-6,19,TGTGCCAGCAGCCCCCGGACTAGCGGGGGCCGTGGTGGCACCGGGGAGCTGTTTTTT,CASSPRTSGGRGGTGELFF
NA,TRBJ2-7,NA,TRBV11-2,16,TGTGCCAGCAGCTCGCGGACAGCGCCCGTACCCTACGAGCAGTACTTC,CASSSRTAPVPYEQYF
NA,TRBJ2-5,NA,TRBV2,12,TGTGCCAGCCACGGTTACCAAGAGACCCAGTACTTC,CASHGYQETQYF
NA,TRBJ1-6,once,TRBV6-6,15,TGTGCCACCAGCGGACAGAGCTCCTATAATTCACCCCTCCACTTT,CATSGQSSYNSPLHF